Described below is a single T cell receptor (beta chain) sequence and its context. The data originate from a study of shared clonotypes between healthy human individuals. The table came from immunoSEQ multiplex PCR; TCRdb's copy has only in-frame clones and leaves some out. The repertoire holds roughly 2 million clones, with 85% to 95% as singletons. V dropped 7 bases and J dropped 0 bases, with 10 bases sitting between them. The CDR3 sequence is 14 residues long. Per germline, CDR1 MNHNS and CDR2 SASEGT. The sample taken for sequencing was naive CD4+ T cells sorted from blood. Subset in this sample: CD45RA+ positively selected. This TCR derives from a man between 18 and 35 years old in good health. The rearrangement uses TRBV6-1 and TRBJ2-1; no definite D call. CDR3 sequence (DNA): TGTGCCAGCAAGACGGAAACCTCCTACAATGAGCAGTTCTTC. Protein sequence: CASKTETSYNEQFF.